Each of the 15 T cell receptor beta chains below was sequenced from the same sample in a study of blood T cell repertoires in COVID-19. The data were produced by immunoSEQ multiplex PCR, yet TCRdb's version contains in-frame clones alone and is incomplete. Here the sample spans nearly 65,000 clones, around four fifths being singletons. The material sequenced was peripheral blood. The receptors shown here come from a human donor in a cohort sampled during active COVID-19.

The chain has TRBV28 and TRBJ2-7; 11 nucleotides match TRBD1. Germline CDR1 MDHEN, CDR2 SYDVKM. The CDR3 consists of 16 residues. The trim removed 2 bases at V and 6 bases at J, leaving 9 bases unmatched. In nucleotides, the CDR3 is TGTGCCAGCAGTTTAAGTTTCGGACAGGGGGCAGTCGAGCAGTACTTC. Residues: CASSLSFGQGAVEQYF.

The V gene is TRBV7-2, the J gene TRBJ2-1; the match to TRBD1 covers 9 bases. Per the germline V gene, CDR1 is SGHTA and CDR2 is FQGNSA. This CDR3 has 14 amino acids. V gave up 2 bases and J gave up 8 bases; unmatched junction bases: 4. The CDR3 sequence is CASSLPRTGDEQFF. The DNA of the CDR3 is TGTGCCAGCAGCTTACCAAGGACAGGGGATGAGCAGTTCTTC. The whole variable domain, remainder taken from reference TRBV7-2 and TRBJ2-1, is GAGVSQSPSNKVTEKGKDVELRCDPISGHTALYWYRQSLGQGLEFLIYFQGNSAPDKSGLPSDRFSAERTGGSVSTLTIQRTQQEDSAVYLCASSLPRTGDEQFFGPGTRLTVL.

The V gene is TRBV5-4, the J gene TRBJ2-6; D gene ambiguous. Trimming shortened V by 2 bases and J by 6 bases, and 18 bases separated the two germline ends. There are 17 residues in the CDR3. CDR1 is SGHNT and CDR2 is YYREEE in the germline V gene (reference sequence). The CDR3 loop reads CASSFQNQVPVANVLTF. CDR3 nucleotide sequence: TGTGCCAGCAGCTTCCAGAATCAGGTGCCTGTGGCCAACGTCCTGACTTTC.

This chain's CDR3 is CASSYTGTSVKTQYF. In DNA form, the CDR3 reads TGTGCCAGCAGTTACACGGGGACTAGCGTGAAGACCCAGTACTTC. The chain joins TRBV6-2 or TRBV6-3 to TRBJ2-5; TRBD2 matches 10 bases. The CDR3 sequence is 15 residues long. The J segment lost 6 bases and the V segment lost 2 bases, leaving 6 bases of the junction unmatched. CDR1 MNHEY and CDR2 SVGEGT come from the germline V gene.

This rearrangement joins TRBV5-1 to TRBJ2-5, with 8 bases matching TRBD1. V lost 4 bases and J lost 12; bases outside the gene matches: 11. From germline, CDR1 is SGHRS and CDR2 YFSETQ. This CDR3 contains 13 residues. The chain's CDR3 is CASSVDTADREYF. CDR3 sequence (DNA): TGCGCCAGCAGCGTAGATACCGCGGACAGGGAGTACTTC. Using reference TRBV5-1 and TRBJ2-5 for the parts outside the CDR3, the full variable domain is KAGVTQTPRYLIKTRGQQVTLSCSPISGHRSVSWYQQTPGQGLQFLFEYFSETQRNKGNFPGRFSGRQFSNSRSEMNVSTLELGDSALYLCASSVDTADREYFGPGTRLLVL.

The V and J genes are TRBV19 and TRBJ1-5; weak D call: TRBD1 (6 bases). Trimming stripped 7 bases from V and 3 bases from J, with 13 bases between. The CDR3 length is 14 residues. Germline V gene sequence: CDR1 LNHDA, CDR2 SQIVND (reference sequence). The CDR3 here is CASNLGQPNQPQHF. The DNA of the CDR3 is TGTGCCAGTAATCTTGGACAGCCCAATCAGCCCCAGCATTTT. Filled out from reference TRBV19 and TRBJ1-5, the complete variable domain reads DGGITQSPKYLFRKEGQNVTLSCEQNLNHDAMYWYRQDPGQGLRLIYYSQIVNDFQKGDIAEGYSVSREKKESFPLTVTSAQKNPTAFYLCASNLGQPNQPQHFGDGTRLSIL.

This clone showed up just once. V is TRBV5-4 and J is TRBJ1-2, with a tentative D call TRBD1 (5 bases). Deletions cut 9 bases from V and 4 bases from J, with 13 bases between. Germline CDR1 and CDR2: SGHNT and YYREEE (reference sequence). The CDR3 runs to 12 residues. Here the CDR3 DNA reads TGTGCCATCACTCAGGGTCCCTATGGCTACACCTTC. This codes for CAITQGPYGYTF.

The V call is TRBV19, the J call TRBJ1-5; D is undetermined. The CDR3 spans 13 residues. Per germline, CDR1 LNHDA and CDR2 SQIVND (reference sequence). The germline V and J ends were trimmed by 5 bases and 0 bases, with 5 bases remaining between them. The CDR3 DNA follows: TGTGCCAGTAGTCTAAATAGCAATCAGCCCCAGCATTTT. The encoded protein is CASSLNSNQPQHF.

Here the CDR3 reads CASRPSGELLYEQYF. The DNA for the CDR3 is TGTGCCAGCAGACCCAGCGGAGAGCTCCTATACGAGCAGTACTTC. The chain uses TRBV28 and TRBJ2-7, with D possibly being TRBD2 (5 bases). V was shortened by 6 bases and J by 4 bases, with 19 bases between the two germline ends. In germline, CDR1 is MDHEN, CDR2 SYDVKM. The CDR3 is 15 residues long.

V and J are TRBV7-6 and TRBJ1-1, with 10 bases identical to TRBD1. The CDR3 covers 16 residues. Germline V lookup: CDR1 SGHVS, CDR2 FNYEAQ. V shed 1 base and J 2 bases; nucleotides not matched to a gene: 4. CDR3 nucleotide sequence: TGTGCCAGCAGCTTAGGGGGACAGGGGACAAACACTGAAGCTTTCTTT. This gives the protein CASSLGGQGTNTEAFF.

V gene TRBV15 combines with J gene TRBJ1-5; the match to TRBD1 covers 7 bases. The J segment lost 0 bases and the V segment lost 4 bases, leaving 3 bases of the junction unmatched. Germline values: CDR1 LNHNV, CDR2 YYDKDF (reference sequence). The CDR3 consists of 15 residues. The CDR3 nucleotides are TGTGCCACCAGCAATTGGGACAGTAGCAATCAGCCCCAGCATTTT. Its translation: CATSNWDSSNQPQHF.

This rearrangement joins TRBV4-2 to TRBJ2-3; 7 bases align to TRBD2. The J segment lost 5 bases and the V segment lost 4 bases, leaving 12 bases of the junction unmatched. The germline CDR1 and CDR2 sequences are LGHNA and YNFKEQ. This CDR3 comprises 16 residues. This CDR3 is CASSPKGLGIGDTQYF. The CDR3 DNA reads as TGTGCCAGCAGCCCTAAAGGACTAGGGATAGGAGATACGCAGTATTTT.

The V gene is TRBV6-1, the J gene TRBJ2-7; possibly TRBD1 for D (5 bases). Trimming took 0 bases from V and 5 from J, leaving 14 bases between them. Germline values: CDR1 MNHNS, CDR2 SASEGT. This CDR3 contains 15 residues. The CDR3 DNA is TGTGCCAGCAGTGAAGCGGGATGGGGCCAGGACGAGCAGTACTTC. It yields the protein CASSEAGWGQDEQYF.

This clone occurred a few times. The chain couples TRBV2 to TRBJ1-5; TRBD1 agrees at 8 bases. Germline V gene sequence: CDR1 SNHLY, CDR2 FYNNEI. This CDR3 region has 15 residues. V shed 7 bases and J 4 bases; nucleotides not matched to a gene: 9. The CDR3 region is CASTATGELNQPQHF. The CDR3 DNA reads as TGTGCCAGCACCGCGACAGGGGAACTTAATCAGCCCCAGCATTTT.

In nucleotides, the CDR3 is TGTGCCAGCAGCTCCTACAGTACTGAGCAGTACTTC. It specifies CASSSYSTEQYF. J is TRBJ2-7 and V is TRBV7-9; D gene uncertain. V was cut by 4 bases and J by 7 bases, with 11 bases left in between. Germline loops: CDR1 SEHNR, CDR2 FQNEAQ (reference sequence). The CDR3 is made up of 12 amino acids.